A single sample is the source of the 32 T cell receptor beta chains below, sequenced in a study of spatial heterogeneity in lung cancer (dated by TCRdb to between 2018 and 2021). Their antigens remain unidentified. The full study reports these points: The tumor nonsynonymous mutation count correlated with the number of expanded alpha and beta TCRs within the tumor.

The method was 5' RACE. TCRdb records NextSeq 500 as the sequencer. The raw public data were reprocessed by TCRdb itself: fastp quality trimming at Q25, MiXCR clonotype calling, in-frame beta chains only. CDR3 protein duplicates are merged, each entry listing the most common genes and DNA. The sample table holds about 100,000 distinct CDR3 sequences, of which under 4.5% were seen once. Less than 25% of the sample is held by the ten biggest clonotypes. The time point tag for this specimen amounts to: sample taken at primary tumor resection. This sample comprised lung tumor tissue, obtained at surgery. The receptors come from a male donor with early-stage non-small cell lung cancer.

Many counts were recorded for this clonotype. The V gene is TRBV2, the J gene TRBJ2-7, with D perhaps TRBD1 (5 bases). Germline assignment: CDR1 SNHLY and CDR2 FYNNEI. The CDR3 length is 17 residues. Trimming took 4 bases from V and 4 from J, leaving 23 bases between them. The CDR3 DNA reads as TGTGCCAGCAGTGGAAATGCTTTAGGGGCCCCAGGGTACGAGCAGTACTTC. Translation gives CASSGNALGAPGYEQYF.

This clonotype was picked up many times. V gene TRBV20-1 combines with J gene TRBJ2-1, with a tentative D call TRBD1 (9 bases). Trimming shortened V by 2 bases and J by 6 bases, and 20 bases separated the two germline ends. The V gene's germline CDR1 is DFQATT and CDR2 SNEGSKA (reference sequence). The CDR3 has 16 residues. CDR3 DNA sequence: TGCAGTGCTAGACCTGCGGGGGGACAGGGTGGCAATGAGCAGTTCTTC. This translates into CSARPAGGQGGNEQFF.

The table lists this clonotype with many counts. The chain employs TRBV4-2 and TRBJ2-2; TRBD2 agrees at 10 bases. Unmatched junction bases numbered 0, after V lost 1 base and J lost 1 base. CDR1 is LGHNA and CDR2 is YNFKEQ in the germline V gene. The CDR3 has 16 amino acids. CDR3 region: CASSQASGRNTGELFF. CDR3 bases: TGTGCCAGCAGCCAAGCTAGCGGGAGGAACACCGGGGAGCTGTTTTTT.

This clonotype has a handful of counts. CDR3 residues: CASSPGPYNEQFF. In DNA, the CDR3 is TGTGCCAGCAGCCCCGGACCATACAATGAGCAGTTCTTC. The rearrangement joins TRBV14 to TRBJ2-1; no clear D. V gave up 4 bases and J gave up 4 bases, with 8 bases separating them. The germline V gene encodes CDR1 SGHDN and CDR2 FVKESK. The CDR3 runs to 13 residues.

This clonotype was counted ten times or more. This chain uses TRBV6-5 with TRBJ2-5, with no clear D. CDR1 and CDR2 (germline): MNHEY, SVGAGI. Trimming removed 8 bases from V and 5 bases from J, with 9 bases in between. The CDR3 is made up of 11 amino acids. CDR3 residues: CASRSYETQYF. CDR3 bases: TGTGCCAGCCGGAGCTACGAGACCCAGTACTTC.

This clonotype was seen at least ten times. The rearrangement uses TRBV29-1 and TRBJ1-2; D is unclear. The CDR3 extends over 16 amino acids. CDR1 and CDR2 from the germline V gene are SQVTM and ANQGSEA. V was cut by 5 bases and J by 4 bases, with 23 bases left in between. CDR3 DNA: TGCAGCGTTCCGTCGCCTATACGTCTCGGGAGCTATGGCTACACCTTC. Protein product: CSVPSPIRLGSYGYTF.

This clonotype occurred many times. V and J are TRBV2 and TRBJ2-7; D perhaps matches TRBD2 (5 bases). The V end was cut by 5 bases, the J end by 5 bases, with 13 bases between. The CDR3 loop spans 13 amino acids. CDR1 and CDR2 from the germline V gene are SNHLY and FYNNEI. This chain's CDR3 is CASSLRNGNEQYF. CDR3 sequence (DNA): TGTGCCAGCAGTCTTAGAAACGGGAACGAGCAGTACTTC.

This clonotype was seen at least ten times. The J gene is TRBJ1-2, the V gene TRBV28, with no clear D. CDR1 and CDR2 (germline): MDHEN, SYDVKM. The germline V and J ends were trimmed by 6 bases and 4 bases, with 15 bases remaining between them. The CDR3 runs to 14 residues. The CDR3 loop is CASSPPDGSYGYTF. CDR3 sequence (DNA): TGTGCCAGCAGCCCCCCGGACGGATCCTATGGCTACACCTTC.

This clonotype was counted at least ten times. The CDR3: CASSPRQGKWNTEAFF. CDR3 in DNA: TGTGCCAGCAGCCCCCGACAGGGAAAATGGAACACTGAAGCTTTCTTT. The chain couples TRBV5-6 to TRBJ1-1; 7 bases line up with TRBD1. There are 16 residues in the CDR3. Germline-derived CDR1 and CDR2 are SGHDT and YYEEEE. The ends lost 4 bases at V and 1 base at J; junction bases unmatched: 10. The full variable domain, with the rest looked up from reference TRBV5-6 and TRBJ1-1, is DAGVTQSPTHLIKTRGQQVTLRCSPKSGHDTVSWYQQALGQGPQFIFQYYEEEERQRGNFPDRFSGHQFPNYSSELNVNALLLGDSALYLCASSPRQGKWNTEAFFGQGTRLTVV.

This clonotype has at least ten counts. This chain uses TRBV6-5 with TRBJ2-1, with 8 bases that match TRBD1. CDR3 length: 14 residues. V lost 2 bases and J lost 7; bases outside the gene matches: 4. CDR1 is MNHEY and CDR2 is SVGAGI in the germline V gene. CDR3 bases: TGTGCCAGCAGTTACGGCGGGACAGGAAATGAGCAGTTCTTC. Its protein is CASSYGGTGNEQFF.

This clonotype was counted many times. In DNA form, the CDR3 reads TGTGCCAGCTCGTGGACTAGCGGAAATGAGCAGTTCTTC. This codes for CASSWTSGNEQFF. The rearrangement uses TRBV18 and TRBJ2-1; 10 positions agree with TRBD2. The CDR3 has 13 residues. Germline CDR1 and CDR2: KGHSH and LQKENI. V was pared by 6 bases and J by 7 bases, with 3 bases of the junction left unmatched.

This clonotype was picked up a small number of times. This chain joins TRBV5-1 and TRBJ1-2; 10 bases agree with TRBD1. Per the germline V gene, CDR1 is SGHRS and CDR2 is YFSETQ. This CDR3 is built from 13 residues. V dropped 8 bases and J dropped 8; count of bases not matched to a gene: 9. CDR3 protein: CARRDRGLRGYTF. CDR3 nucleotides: TGCGCCAGACGGGACAGGGGATTGCGGGGCTACACCTTC.

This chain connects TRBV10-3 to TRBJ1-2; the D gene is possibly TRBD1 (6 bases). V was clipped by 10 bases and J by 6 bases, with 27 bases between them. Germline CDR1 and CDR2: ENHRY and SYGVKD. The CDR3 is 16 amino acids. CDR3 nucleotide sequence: TGTGCCACCCGCCGTGGAGCCGGGACACCGAGGGATGGCTACACCTTC. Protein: CATRRGAGTPRDGYTF.

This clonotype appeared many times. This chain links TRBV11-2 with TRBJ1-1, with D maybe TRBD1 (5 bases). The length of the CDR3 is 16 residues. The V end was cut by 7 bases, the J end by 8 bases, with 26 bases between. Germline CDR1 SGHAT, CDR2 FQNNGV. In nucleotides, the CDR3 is TGTGCCAGCACCTCACGCGGGGGAATGGAGGGAACGGAAGCTTTCTTT. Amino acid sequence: CASTSRGGMEGTEAFF.

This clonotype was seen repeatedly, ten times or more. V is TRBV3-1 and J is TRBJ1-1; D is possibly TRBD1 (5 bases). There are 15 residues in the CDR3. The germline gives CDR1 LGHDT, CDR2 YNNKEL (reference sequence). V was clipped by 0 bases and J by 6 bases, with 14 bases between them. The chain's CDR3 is CASSQEAAGKPEAFF. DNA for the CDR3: TGTGCCAGCAGCCAAGAGGCGGCAGGGAAGCCTGAAGCTTTCTTT.

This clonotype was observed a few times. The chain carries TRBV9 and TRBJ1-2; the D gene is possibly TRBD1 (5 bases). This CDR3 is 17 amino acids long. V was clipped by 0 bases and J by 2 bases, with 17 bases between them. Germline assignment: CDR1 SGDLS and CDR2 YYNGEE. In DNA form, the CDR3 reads TGTGCCAGCAGCGTAGAAACAGCCCAGGGAGACAACTATGGCTACACCTTC. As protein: CASSVETAQGDNYGYTF.

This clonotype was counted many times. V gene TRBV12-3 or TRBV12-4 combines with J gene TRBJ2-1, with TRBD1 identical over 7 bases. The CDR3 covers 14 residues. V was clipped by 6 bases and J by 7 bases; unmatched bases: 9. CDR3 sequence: CASSPGTVVNEQFF. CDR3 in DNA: TGTGCCAGCAGCCCCGGGACAGTTGTAAATGAGCAGTTCTTC.

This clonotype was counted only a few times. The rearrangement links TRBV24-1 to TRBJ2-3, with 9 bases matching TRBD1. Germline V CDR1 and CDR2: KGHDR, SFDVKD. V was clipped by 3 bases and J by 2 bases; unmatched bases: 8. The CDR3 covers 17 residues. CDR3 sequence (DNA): TGTGCCACCAGTGATCTCGTTACAGGGGGCTTCACAGATACGCAGTATTTT. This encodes CATSDLVTGGFTDTQYF.

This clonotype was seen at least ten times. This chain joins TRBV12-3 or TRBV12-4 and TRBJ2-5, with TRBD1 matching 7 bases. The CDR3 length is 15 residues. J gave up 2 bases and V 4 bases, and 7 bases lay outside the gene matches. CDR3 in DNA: TGTGCCAGCAGTTACCGGGACAGACAACAAGAGACCCAGTACTTC. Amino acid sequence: CASSYRDRQQETQYF.

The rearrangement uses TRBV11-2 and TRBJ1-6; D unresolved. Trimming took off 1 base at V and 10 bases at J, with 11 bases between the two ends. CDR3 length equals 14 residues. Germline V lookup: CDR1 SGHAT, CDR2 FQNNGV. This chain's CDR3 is CASSLGTSTSPLHF. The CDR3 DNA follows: TGTGCCAGCAGCTTAGGGACTTCCACCTCACCCCTCCACTTT.

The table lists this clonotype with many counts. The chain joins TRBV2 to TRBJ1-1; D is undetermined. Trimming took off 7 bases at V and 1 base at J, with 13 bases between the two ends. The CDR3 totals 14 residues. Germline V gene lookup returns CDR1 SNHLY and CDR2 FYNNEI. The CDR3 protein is CASNDLHRNTEAFF. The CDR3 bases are TGTGCCAGCAACGACTTACATAGGAACACTGAAGCTTTCTTT.

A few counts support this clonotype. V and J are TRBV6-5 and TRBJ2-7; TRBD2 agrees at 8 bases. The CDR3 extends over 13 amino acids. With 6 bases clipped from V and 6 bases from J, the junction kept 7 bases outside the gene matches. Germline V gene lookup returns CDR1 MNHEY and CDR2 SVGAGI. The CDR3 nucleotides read TGTGCCAGCAGGGGGACTAGGCCGAGCGAGCAGTACTTC. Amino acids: CASRGTRPSEQYF.

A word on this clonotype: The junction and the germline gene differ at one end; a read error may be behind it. CDR3 in DNA: TGCAGAGCTAGAGCCCCAGTGGAGGGGGGCACTGAAGCTTTCTTT. It is translated as CRARAPVEGGTEAFF. The chain recombines TRBV20-1 with TRBJ1-1, with D perhaps matching TRBD1 (6 bases). The CDR3 has 15 amino acids. Per germline, CDR1 DFQATT and CDR2 SNEGSKA (reference sequence).

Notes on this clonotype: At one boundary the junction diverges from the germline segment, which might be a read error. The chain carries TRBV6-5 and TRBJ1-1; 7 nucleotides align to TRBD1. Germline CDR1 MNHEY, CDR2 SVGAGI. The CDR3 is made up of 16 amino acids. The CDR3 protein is CASSYIRTGGNAEAFF. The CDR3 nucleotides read TGTGCCAGCAGTTACATACGGACAGGTGGGAACGCTGAAGCTTTCTTT.

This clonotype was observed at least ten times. Written as DNA, the CDR3 is TGTGCCAGCAGCTTAGTGGAAGAGACCCAGTACTTC. This gives the protein CASSLVEETQYF. V usage is TRBV7-9 and J usage is TRBJ2-5, with D unclear. The CDR3 spans 12 residues. CDR1 and CDR2 from the germline V gene are SEHNR and FQNEAQ (reference sequence). Trimming took off 1 base at V and 3 bases at J, with 3 bases between the two ends. The entire variable domain, with the rest obtained from reference TRBV7-9 and TRBJ2-5, is as follows: DTGVSQNPRHKITKRGQNVTFRCDPISEHNRLYWYRQTLGQGPEFLTYFQNEAQLEKSRLLSDRFSAERPKGSFSTLEIQRTEQGDSAMYLCASSLVEETQYFGPGTRLLVL.

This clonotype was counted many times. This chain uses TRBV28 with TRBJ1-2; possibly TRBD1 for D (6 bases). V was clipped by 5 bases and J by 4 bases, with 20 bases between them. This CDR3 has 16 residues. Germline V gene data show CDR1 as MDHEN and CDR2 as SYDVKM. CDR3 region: CASSPRRGFKSYGYTF. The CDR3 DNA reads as TGTGCCAGCAGTCCCCGAAGGGGGTTTAAAAGCTATGGCTACACCTTC.

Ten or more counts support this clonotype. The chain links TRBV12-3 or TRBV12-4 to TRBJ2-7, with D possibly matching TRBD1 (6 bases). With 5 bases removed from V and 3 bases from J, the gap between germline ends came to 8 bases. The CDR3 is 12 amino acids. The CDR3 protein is CASSRTDYEQYF. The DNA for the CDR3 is TGTGCCAGCAGTAGGACAGACTACGAGCAGTACTTC.

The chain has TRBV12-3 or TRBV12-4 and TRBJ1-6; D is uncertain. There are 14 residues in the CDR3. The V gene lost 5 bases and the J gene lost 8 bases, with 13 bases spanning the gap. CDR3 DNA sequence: TGTGCCAGCAGTGAGGGTAGGGAGTATTCACCCCTCCACTTT. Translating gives CASSEGREYSPLHF.

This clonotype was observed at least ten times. CDR3 nucleotide sequence: TGCAGTGCTAGAGATCGGGGCCGGAGCGGTATAATAGATACGCAGTATTTT. Its translation: CSARDRGRSGIIDTQYF. V gene TRBV20-1 combines with J gene TRBJ2-3; the D call may be TRBD1 or TRBD2 (5 bases each). This CDR3 is 17 amino acids long. Deletions cut 0 bases from V and 5 bases from J, with 21 bases between. CDR1 and CDR2 from the germline V gene are DFQATT and SNEGSKA (reference sequence).

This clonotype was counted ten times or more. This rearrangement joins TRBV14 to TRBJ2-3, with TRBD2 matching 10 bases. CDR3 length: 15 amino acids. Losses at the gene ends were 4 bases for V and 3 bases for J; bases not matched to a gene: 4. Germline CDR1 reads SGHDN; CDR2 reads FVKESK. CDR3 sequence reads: CASSPILAGTDTQYF. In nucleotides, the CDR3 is TGTGCCAGCAGCCCCATACTAGCGGGGACAGATACGCAGTATTTT.

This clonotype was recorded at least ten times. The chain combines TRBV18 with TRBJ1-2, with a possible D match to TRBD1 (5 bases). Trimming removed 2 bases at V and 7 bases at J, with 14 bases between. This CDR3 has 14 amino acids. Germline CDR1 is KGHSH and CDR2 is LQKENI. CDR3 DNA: TGTGCCAGCTCACCAAAAGGGGAGGCTTCTGGCTACACCTTC. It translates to CASSPKGEASGYTF.

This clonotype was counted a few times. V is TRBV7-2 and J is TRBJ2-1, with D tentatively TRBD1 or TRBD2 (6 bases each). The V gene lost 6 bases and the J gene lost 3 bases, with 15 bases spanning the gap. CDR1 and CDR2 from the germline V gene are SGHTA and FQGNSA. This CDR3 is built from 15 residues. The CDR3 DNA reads TGTGCCAGCAGATCTCCGGGGGCAAACTACAATGAGCAGTTCTTC. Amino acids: CASRSPGANYNEQFF.